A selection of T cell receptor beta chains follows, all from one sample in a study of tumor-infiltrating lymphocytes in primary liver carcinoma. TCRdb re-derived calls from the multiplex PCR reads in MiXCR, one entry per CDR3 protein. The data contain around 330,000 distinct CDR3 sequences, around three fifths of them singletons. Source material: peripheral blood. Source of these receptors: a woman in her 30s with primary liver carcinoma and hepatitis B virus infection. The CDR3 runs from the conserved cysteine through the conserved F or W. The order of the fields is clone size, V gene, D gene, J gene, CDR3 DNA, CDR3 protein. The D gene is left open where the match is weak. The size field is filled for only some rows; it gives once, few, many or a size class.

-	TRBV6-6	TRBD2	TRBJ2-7	TGTGCCAGCAGCCAAGCGGGAGGGGGCTACGAGCAGTACTTC	CASSQAGGGYEQYF
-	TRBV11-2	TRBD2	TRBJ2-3	TGTGCCAGCAACTTAGACCTAGCGGGAGTTGTTACAGATACGCAGTATTTT	CASNLDLAGVVTDTQYF
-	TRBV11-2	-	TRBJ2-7	TGTGCCAGGTTCAAGACTCAGAGCTCCTACGAGCAGTACTTC	CARFKTQSSYEQYF
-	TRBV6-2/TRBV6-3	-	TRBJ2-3	TGTGCCAGCAGTTACGATTATGAGGGATCTAGCACAGATACGCAGTATTTT	CASSYDYEGSSTDTQYF
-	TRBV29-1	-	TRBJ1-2	TGCAGCGTTGTTAGGACAGTGAAGTTGGGTGGCTATACCTTC	CSVVRTVKLGGYTF
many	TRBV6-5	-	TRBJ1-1	TGTGCCAGCAGAGCTAACACTGAAGCTTTCTTT	CASRANTEAFF
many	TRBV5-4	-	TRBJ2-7	TGTGCCAGCAGCCAAACAGGGCCCTCCTACGAGCAGTACTTC	CASSQTGPSYEQYF
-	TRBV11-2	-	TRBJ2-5	TGTACCAGCAGCCCCCTCCCAGGGGCCCAGTACTTC	CTSSPLPGAQYF
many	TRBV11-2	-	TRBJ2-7	TGTGCCAGCAGCTTAGACCCCGTTGTCTCCTACGAGCAGTACTTC	CASSLDPVVSYEQYF
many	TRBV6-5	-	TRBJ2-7	TGTGCCAGCAGTTCTAGGGTCCGAGCTAAGGACGAGCAGTACTTC	CASSSRVRAKDEQYF
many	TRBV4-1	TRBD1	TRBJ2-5	TGCGCCAGCAGCCAAGAACATCGTGGACAGGGGGAGACCCAGTACTTC	CASSQEHRGQGETQYF
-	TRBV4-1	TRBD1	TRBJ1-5	TGCGCCATCAGCCAAGTAAGCGGGACAGCTCAGCCCCAGCATTTT	CAISQVSGTAQPQHF
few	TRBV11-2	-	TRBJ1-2	TGTACCAGTGACGGGCCTCCGCATGGCTACACCTTC	CTSDGPPHGYTF
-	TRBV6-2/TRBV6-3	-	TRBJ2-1	TGTGCCAGCAGTTTCTCCGGGGCCTACAATGAGCTGTTCTTC	CASSFSGAYNELFF
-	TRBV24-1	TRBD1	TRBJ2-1	TGTGCCACCAGTTTTCCGGGACAGGGGGCTGGAGATGAGCAGTTCTTC	CATSFPGQGAGDEQFF
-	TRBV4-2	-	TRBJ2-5	TGTGCCAGCAGCCAAGATCGGAGAAGAGCGGACCAAGAGACCCAGTACTTC	CASSQDRRRADQETQYF
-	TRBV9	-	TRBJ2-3	TGTGCCAGCAGCGTTTCCCCGAAGGACACAGATACGCAGTATTTC	CASSVSPKDTDTQYF
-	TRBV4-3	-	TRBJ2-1	TGCGCCAGCAGCCAAGAAGGGCAAAATGGTGCCAATGAGCAGTTCTTC	CASSQEGQNGANEQFF
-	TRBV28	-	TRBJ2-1	TGTGCCAGCAGTTTAGGCACGGGGATCTCCTACAATGAGCAGTCCTTC	CASSLGTGISYNEQSF
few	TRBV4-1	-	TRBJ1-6	TGCGCCAGCACCGTCGACGGACAGTTCTATAATTCACCCCTCCACTTT	CASTVDGQFYNSPLHF
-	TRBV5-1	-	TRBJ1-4	TGCGCCAGCAGCATGGACCTTAATGAAAAACTGTTTTTT	CASSMDLNEKLFF
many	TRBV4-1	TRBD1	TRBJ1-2	TGCGCCAGCAGCCAAGATGTATCAGGGGGGTTCTATGGCTACACCTTC	CASSQDVSGGFYGYTF
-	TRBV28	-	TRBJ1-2	TGTGCCAGCAGGCTGTATACCTATGGCTACACCTTC	CASRLYTYGYTF
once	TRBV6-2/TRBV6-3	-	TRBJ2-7	TGTGCCAGCAGTGACCCCTCCGGACACTCCTACGGGCAGTACTTC	CASSDPSGHSYGQYF
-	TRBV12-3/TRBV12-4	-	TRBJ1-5	TGTGCCAGCAGTTTGGGTAGGTCCCAGCATTTT	CASSLGRSQHF